This T cell receptor (beta chain) was sequenced during a study of blood T cell repertoires in COVID-19. Study-wide background: Spain, Italy and the United States supplied samples that represented acute and convalescent COVID-19.

CDR1 LGHNA and CDR2 YSLEER come from the germline V gene. V trimming: 4 bases; J trimming: 0 bases; junction bases outside the gene matches: 10. There are 18 residues in the CDR3. Using immunoSEQ multiplex PCR, the repertoire was profiled, and TCRdb retains in-frame clones only, with some absent. The sample has some 140,000 clones; about 70% are singletons. This clone appeared a single time. The chain employs TRBV4-3 and TRBJ2-3; 10 positions agree with TRBD2. The sequence was obtained from an elderly man with acute or convalescent COVID-19. The sample taken for sequencing was peripheral blood. Here the CDR3 DNA reads TGCGCCAGCAGCCGCCGGATAGCGGGGGGCTCCAGCACAGATACGCAGTATTTT. It specifies CASSRRIAGGSSTDTQYF.